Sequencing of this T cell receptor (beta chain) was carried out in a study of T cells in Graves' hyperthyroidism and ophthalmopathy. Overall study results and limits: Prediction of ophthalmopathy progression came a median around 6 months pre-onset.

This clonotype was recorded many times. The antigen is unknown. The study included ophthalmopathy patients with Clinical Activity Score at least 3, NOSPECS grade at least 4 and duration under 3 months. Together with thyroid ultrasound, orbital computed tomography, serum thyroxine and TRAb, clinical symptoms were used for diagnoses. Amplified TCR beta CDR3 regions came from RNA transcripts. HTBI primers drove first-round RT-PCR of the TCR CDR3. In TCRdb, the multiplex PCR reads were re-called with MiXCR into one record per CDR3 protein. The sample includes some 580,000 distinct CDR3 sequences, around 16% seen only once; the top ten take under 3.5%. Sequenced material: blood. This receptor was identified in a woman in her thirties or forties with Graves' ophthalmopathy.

CDR3 loop: CASRPLQGARTEAFF. The CDR3 nucleotides read TGTGCCAGCAGACCATTACAGGGGGCGCGGACTGAAGCTTTCTTT. The chain couples TRBV6-1 to TRBJ1-1, with TRBD1 identical over 9 bases. V gave up 6 bases and J gave up 5 bases; unmatched junction bases: 10. Germline lookup yields CDR1 MNHNS and CDR2 SASEGT. The length of the CDR3 is 15 residues.